This T cell receptor beta chain was documented in a study of beta chain features in type 1 diabetes. Every isolated RNA sample was fully reverse transcribed, so sequencing captured expressed TCRB transcripts. Profiled with immunoSEQ multiplex PCR; TCRdb holds only in-frame clones, not every one. The sample includes fewer than 500,000 clones, roughly 13% of them seen just once. The CDR3 length is 18 residues. With 5 bases clipped from V and 4 bases from J, the junction kept 12 bases outside the gene matches. The V gene's germline CDR1 is MNHEY and CDR2 SMNVEV (reference sequence). This receptor was obtained from a young man in good health. Sequencing used naive CD4+ T cells from blood. V is TRBV27 and J is TRBJ2-6, with 9 bases fitting TRBD1. CDR3 region: CASSPGTGMPWGANVLTF. Written as DNA, the CDR3 is TGTGCCAGCAGTCCCGGGACAGGGATGCCCTGGGGGGCCAACGTCCTGACTTTC.